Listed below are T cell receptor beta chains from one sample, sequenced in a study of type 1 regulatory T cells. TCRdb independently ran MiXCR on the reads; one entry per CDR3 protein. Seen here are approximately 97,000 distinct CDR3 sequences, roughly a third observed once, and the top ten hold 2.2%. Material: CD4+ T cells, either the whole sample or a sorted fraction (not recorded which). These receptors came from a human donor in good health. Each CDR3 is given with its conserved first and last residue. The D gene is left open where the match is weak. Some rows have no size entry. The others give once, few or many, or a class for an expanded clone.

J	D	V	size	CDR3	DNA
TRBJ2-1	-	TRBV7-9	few	CASSPDTINNLQFF	TGTGCCAGCAGCCCCGATACTATAAATAATTTGCAGTTCTTC
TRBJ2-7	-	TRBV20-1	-	CSVLGHIYYEQYF	TGCAGTGTTTTGGGACATATCTACTACGAGCAGTACTTC
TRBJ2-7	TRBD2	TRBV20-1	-	CSAKLAGDSYEQYF	TGCAGTGCGAAACTAGCGGGAGATTCCTACGAGCAGTACTTC
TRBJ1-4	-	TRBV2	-	CASSEEVAEKLFF	TGTGCCAGCAGTGAAGAGGTAGCCGAAAAACTGTTTTTT
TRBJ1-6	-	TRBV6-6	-	CASSYSGGASSYNSPLHF	TGTGCCAGCAGTTACTCCGGGGGGGCGAGCTCCTATAATTCACCCCTCCACTTT
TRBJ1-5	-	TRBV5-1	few	CASRPGWSNQPQHF	TGCGCCAGCAGACCAGGTTGGAGCAATCAGCCCCAGCATTTT
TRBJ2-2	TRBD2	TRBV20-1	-	CSVRGASGNTGELFF	TGCAGTGTCAGAGGGGCTAGCGGGAACACCGGGGAGCTGTTTTTT
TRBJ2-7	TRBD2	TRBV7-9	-	CASSLATSRSYEQYF	TGTGCCAGCAGCTTAGCGACTAGCCGATCCTACGAGCAGTACTTC
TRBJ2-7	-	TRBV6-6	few	CASSLVDKFHEQYF	TGTGCCAGCAGCCTCGTTGACAAATTTCACGAGCAGTACTTC
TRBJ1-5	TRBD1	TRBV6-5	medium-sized	CASSFDRVGTQHF	TGTGCCAGCAGCTTCGACAGGGTGGGGACCCAGCATTTT
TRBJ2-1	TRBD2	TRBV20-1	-	CSAKTSVYNEQFF	TGCAGTGCTAAGACTAGCGTGTACAATGAGCAGTTCTTC
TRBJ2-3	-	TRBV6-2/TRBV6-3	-	CASSSAGARADTQYF	TGTGCCAGCAGTTCGGCGGGGGCCCGGGCAGATACGCAGTATTTT
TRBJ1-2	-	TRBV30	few	CAWSVPGPGNYGYTF	TGTGCCTGGAGTGTACCTGGCCCGGGTAACTATGGCTACACCTTC
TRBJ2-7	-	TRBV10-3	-	CASRGAYEQYF	TGTGCCAGCAGGGGTGCCTACGAGCAGTACTTC
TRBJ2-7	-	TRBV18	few	CASSPLPPPYEQYF	TGTGCCAGCTCACCACTCCCCCCCCCCTACGAGCAGTACTTC
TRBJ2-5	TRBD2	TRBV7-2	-	CASSLSILGSGEETQYF	TGTGCCAGCAGCCTCTCGATCCTAGGTAGCGGGGAAGAGACCCAGTACTTC
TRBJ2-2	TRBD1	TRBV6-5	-	CASARPRDREVGELFF	TGTGCCAGCGCCCGCCCCCGGGACAGGGAAGTTGGGGAGCTGTTTTTT
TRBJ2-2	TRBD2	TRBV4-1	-	CASSQGGLAGPNTGELFF	TGCGCCAGCAGCCAAGGAGGACTAGCGGGACCAAACACCGGGGAGCTGTTTTTT
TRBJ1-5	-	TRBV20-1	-	CIVLGQSGQPQHF	TGCATTGTGTTAGGGCAAAGCGGACAGCCCCAGCATTTT
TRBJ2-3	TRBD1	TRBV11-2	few	CASSSGQGSTDTQYF	TGTGCCAGCAGCTCGGGACAGGGAAGCACAGATACGCAGTATTTT
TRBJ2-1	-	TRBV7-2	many	CASSPTRGSYNEQFF	TGTGCCAGCAGCCCCACTCGAGGCTCCTACAATGAGCAGTTCTTC
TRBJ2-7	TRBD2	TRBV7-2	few	CASSPPLAGGEAYEQYF	TGTGCCAGCAGCCCCCCACTAGCGGGAGGGGAGGCCTACGAGCAGTACTTC
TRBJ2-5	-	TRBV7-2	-	CASSSDLLQETQYF	TGTGCCAGCAGCTCGGACTTGCTTCAAGAGACCCAGTACTTC
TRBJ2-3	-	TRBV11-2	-	CASSLAGWDTDTQYF	TGTGCCAGCAGCTTAGCAGGGTGGGACACAGATACGCAGTATTTT
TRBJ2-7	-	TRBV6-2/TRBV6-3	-	CASSYGFLLSYEQYF	TGTGCCAGCAGTTACGGGTTCCTTCTCTCCTACGAGCAGTACTTC
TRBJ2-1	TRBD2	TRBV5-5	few	CASSSIAPSGRDEQFF	TGTGCCAGCAGCTCTATTGCGCCTAGCGGGAGGGATGAGCAGTTCTTC
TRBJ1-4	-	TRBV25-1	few	CASSERANEKLFF	TGTGCCAGCAGTGAAAGGGCTAATGAAAAACTGTTTTTT
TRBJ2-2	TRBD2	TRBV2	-	CASRKGASGSGGELFF	TGTGCCAGCCGAAAGGGGGCTAGCGGGAGTGGAGGGGAGCTGTTTTTT
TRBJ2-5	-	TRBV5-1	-	CASSVGRAQYF	TGCGCCAGCAGCGTCGGTCGGGCCCAGTACTTC
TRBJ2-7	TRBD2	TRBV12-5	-	CASGLGLAVSYEQYF	TGTGCTAGTGGTTTGGGACTAGCGGTATCCTACGAGCAGTACTTC
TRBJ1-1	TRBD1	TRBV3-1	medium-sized	CASSQTGYGTEAFF	TGTGCCAGCAGCCAGACAGGGTATGGCACTGAAGCTTTCTTT
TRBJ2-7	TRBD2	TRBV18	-	CASSLVGTSGNYEQYF	TGTGCCAGCTCACTAGTCGGGACTAGCGGGAACTACGAGCAGTACTTC
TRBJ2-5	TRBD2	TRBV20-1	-	CSARTTSGRANSETQYF	TGCAGTGCTAGAACTACTAGCGGGAGGGCCAATTCAGAGACCCAGTACTTC
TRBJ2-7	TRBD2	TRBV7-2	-	CASSSRTSGRVGSYEQYF	TGTGCCAGCAGCTCCCGGACTAGCGGGAGGGTGGGCTCCTACGAGCAGTACTTC
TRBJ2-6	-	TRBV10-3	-	CAIGRDPGANVLTF	TGTGCCATCGGGCGGGACCCTGGGGCCAACGTCCTGACTTTC
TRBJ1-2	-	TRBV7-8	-	CASSRATGGVYGYTF	TGTGCCAGCAGCCGAGCGACAGGAGGAGTGTATGGCTACACCTTC
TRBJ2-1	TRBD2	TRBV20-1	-	CSASGTSGGSYNEQFF	TGCAGTGCTAGCGGAACTAGCGGAGGCTCCTACAATGAGCAGTTCTTC
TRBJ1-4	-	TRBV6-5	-	CASSSVGSEKLFF	TGTGCCAGCAGTTCGGTTGGGAGTGAAAAACTGTTTTTT
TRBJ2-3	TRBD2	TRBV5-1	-	CASSSSWRGGPDTQYF	TGCGCCAGCAGCTCGTCCTGGCGGGGAGGGCCAGATACGCAGTATTTT
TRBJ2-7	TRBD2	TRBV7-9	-	CASSSPNWAGGSYEQYF	TGTGCCAGCAGCTCCCCCAATTGGGCGGGGGGCTCCTACGAGCAGTACTTC
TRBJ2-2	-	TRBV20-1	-	CSARLTRPNTGELFF	TGCAGTGCTAGACTGACTAGACCGAACACCGGGGAGCTGTTTTTT
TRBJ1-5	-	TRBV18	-	CASSTNRVGGNNQPQHF	TGTGCCAGCTCAACAAATAGGGTCGGGGGGAACAATCAGCCCCAGCATTTT
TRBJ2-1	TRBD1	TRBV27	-	CASSSPDRGHNEQFF	TGTGCCAGCAGTTCACCTGACAGGGGTCACAATGAGCAGTTCTTC